Each of the 24 T cell receptor beta chains below was sequenced from the same sample in a study of blood T cell repertoires in COVID-19. Using immunoSEQ multiplex PCR, the repertoire was profiled, and TCRdb retains in-frame clones only, with some absent. In the table there are roughly 480,000 clones, roughly nine tenths of which are singletons. The sample taken for sequencing was peripheral blood. All receptors come from a man aged 18 to 29 with COVID-19, enrolled during active disease.

V is TRBV6-5 and J is TRBJ2-1; TRBD2 matches 8 bases. The CDR3 totals 15 residues. V dropped 6 bases and J dropped 4; count of bases not matched to a gene: 8. Germline values: CDR1 MNHEY, CDR2 SVGAGI. The CDR3 coding sequence is TGTGCCAGCAGGTTCGGGGGGGAGTTTTACAATGAGCAGTTCTTC. It specifies CASRFGGEFYNEQFF.

The CDR3, as DNA: TGTGCCAGCAGCTTAACTTACGAGCAGTACTTC. This codes for CASSLTYEQYF. The chain uses TRBV11-3 and TRBJ2-7; D not resolved. Trimming left V 2 bases short and J 4 bases short, with 3 bases between. The CDR3 consists of 11 residues. Germline CDR1 and CDR2: SGHNT and YENEEA.

The chain uses TRBV12-3 or TRBV12-4 and TRBJ2-1; 8 bases fit TRBD2. V lost 1 base to trimming and J lost 9 bases; unmatched junction nucleotides: 2. The CDR3 has 13 residues. This CDR3 reads CASSLVAGGEQFF. The CDR3 nucleotides are TGTGCCAGCAGTTTAGTGGCGGGAGGTGAGCAGTTCTTC.

The chain couples TRBV3-1 (or the pseudogene TRBV3-2) to TRBJ2-1; 7 nucleotides line up with TRBD2. The CDR3 consists of 15 residues. Trimming at V came to 2 bases and at J to 4 bases, leaving 5 bases not matched to a gene. In germline, CDR1 is LGHDT, CDR2 YNNKEL (reference sequence). The CDR3 region is CASSQRGGFYNEQFF. CDR3 DNA: TGTGCCAGCAGCCAACGCGGGGGTTTTTACAATGAGCAGTTCTTC.

The chain combines TRBV12-3 or TRBV12-4 with TRBJ2-5; possibly TRBD1 for D (5 bases). The CDR3 length is 13 residues. The ends were cut back, 5 bases at V and 2 bases at J, with 9 bases in the middle. CDR3 protein: CASSPRQQETQYF. Here the CDR3 DNA reads TGTGCCAGCAGTCCTAGACAGCAAGAGACCCAGTACTTC.

The V gene is TRBV5-8, the J gene TRBJ2-5; D is perhaps TRBD2 (6 bases). V lost 4 bases, J lost 3 bases, and 16 bases lay in between. Germline V gives CDR1 SGHTS, CDR2 YDEGEE. The CDR3 covers 15 residues. CDR3 amino acids: CASSMGYGGEETQYF. Here the CDR3 DNA reads TGTGCCAGCAGCATGGGGTACGGGGGAGAAGAGACCCAGTACTTC.

The V and J genes are TRBV4-1 and TRBJ1-2; 11 bases line up with TRBD1. This CDR3 has 17 amino acids. Looked up from germline, CDR1 is MGHRA and CDR2 is YSYEKL. V gave up 2 bases and J gave up 6 bases; unmatched junction bases: 11. As DNA, the CDR3 is TGCGCCAGCAGCCAATTGGGACAGGGGGGCGCCAAGAATGGCTACACCTTC. Translation: CASSQLGQGGAKNGYTF.

This clone is a singleton in its sample. This sequence joins TRBV6-5 and TRBJ2-5, with D possibly TRBD2 on 5 matching bases. This CDR3 is 14 amino acids long. Germline V gene sequence: CDR1 MNHEY, CDR2 SVGAGI. Trimming cost V 8 bases and J 6 bases, with 19 bases left between them. CDR3 sequence (DNA): TGTGCCAGCGCAAGAGCCGGGGAAGGAAAGACCCAGTACTTC. It is translated as CASARAGEGKTQYF.

This chain joins TRBV13 and TRBJ1-3; D gene unclear. This CDR3 has 14 residues. Germline CDR1 reads PRHDT; CDR2 reads FYEKMQ (reference sequence). Trimming stripped 5 bases from V and 0 bases from J, with 8 bases between. The CDR3 DNA follows: TGTGCCAGCAGCCCGACTATCTCTGGAAACACCATATATTTT. It yields the protein CASSPTISGNTIYF.

This clone was counted only a few times. CDR3 DNA: TGTGCCAGCAGTCCCGGGACTAGCGGCACAGATACGCAGTATTTT. Protein: CASSPGTSGTDTQYF. The chain joins TRBV6-2 or TRBV6-3 to TRBJ2-3; 10 nucleotides agree with TRBD2. V lost 5 bases, J lost 1 base, and 3 bases stayed unmatched. The CDR3 runs 15 residues. Germline V CDR1 and CDR2: MNHEY, SVGEGT.

The V call is TRBV7-9, the J call TRBJ1-1; D remains unclear. Trimming took 5 bases from V and 3 from J, leaving 4 bases between them. Germline CDR1 SEHNR, CDR2 FQNEAQ (reference sequence). CDR3 size: 11 residues. The CDR3 is CASSRYTEAFF. The CDR3, as DNA: TGTGCCAGCAGCCGTTACACTGAAGCTTTCTTT.

This clone was counted a single time. This rearrangement joins TRBV30 to TRBJ2-1, with 9 bases aligning to TRBD2. The V and J ends lost 3 bases and 12 bases, in that order; junction bases with no gene match: 12. CDR1 is GTSNPN and CDR2 is SVGIG in the germline V gene (reference sequence). This CDR3 region has 14 residues. CDR3 nucleotides: TGTGCCTGGAGCCTCTATGGGGCTAGCGGGACGCAGTTCTTC. Translated: CAWSLYGASGTQFF.

This clone is a singleton in its sample. The V call is TRBV5-6, the J call TRBJ2-3; maybe TRBD2 (6 bases). Trimming took off 4 bases at V and 2 bases at J, with 11 bases between the two ends. Germline loops: CDR1 SGHDT, CDR2 YYEEEE. The CDR3 is 14 amino acids. This CDR3 reads CASSDGSYTDTQYF. The CDR3 DNA reads as TGTGCCAGCAGCGACGGGAGTTACACAGATACGCAGTATTTT.

The CDR3 loop is CASSLDLEQYF. CDR3 DNA: TGTGCCAGCAGCTTAGACTTGGAGCAGTACTTC. The J gene is TRBJ2-7, the V gene TRBV7-9; the D is unclear. V was cut by 1 base and J by 7 bases, with 5 bases left in between. The CDR3 spans 11 residues. CDR1 and CDR2 from the germline V gene are SEHNR and FQNEAQ (reference sequence).

The chain combines TRBV19 with TRBJ2-2; possible D gene TRBD2, 6 bases. Germline V gene sequence: CDR1 LNHDA, CDR2 SQIVND (reference sequence). The CDR3 extends over 18 amino acids. The ends were cut back, 4 bases at V and 4 bases at J, with 22 bases in the middle. The CDR3 DNA follows: TGTGCCAGTAGTAAGGAAGCGCCGGGAGTGTCGATCACCGGGGAGCTGTTTTTT. Translated, it gives CASSKEAPGVSITGELFF.

This sequence joins TRBV29-1 and TRBJ2-5; TRBD2 matches at 12 bases. Germline trimming cut 6 bases from V and 1 base from J; bases unmatched to any gene: 6. This CDR3 region has 15 residues. The germline gives CDR1 SQVTM, CDR2 ANQGSEA. The CDR3 loop reads CSVVLAGGRQETQYF. CDR3 nucleotide sequence: TGCAGCGTCGTGCTAGCGGGGGGGCGCCAAGAGACCCAGTACTTC.

The chain couples TRBV10-2 to TRBJ1-4; maybe TRBD1 (5 bases). The CDR3 length is 16 residues. Germline assignment: CDR1 WSHSY and CDR2 SAAADI. The V end lost 3 bases, the J end lost 0 bases, and 11 bases lay between the germline ends. This chain's CDR3 is CASSDLGHATNEKLFF. The CDR3 coding sequence is TGCGCCAGCAGTGATCTAGGACATGCAACTAATGAAAAACTGTTTTTT.

This chain uses TRBV5-1 with TRBJ2-3; D not certain. The V gene lost 4 bases and the J gene lost 6 bases, with 12 bases spanning the gap. CDR3 length: 13 amino acids. Per germline, CDR1 SGHRS and CDR2 YFSETQ. CDR3 nucleotide sequence: TGCGCCAGCAGCGTTGAGAGCCCGGATACGCAGTATTTT. Its protein is CASSVESPDTQYF.

The CDR3 loop reads CASSPTGANTGELFF. The CDR3 nucleotides read TGCGCCAGCAGCCCAACAGGGGCAAACACCGGGGAGCTGTTTTTT. The chain uses TRBV5-1 and TRBJ2-2; 7 positions agree with TRBD1. The J segment lost 2 bases and the V segment lost 4 bases, leaving 5 bases of the junction unmatched. The V gene's germline CDR1 is SGHRS and CDR2 YFSETQ. The CDR3 loop spans 15 amino acids.

The chain employs TRBV4-1 and TRBJ1-1; D is perhaps TRBD1 (5 bases). CDR1 and CDR2 from the germline V gene are MGHRA and YSYEKL. The CDR3 loop spans 16 amino acids. Trimming cost V 0 bases and J 1 base, with 12 bases left between them. The CDR3 DNA reads as TGCGCCAGCAGCCAAGATTTTGACAGTAGGAACACTGAAGCTTTCTTT. Its translation is CASSQDFDSRNTEAFF.

V and J are TRBV5-1 and TRBJ2-5; 9 nucleotides line up with TRBD1. Germline values: CDR1 SGHRS, CDR2 YFSETQ. The CDR3 extends over 16 amino acids. The trim removed 0 bases at V and 3 bases at J, leaving 6 bases unmatched. This CDR3 is CASSLGGTGTKETQYF. The CDR3, as DNA: TGCGCCAGCAGCTTGGGAGGGACAGGGACGAAAGAGACCCAGTACTTC.

CDR3 sequence (DNA): TGTGCCAGCAGACTCGATTCCCCAGGGGAGCTGTTTTTT. It translates to CASRLDSPGELFF. The chain is built from TRBV28 and TRBJ2-2; D is unclear. Trimming stripped 6 bases from V and 8 bases from J, with 13 bases between. In germline, CDR1 is MDHEN, CDR2 SYDVKM. The CDR3 is 13 residues long.

The chain carries TRBV9 and TRBJ2-1, with D unclear. Germline loops: CDR1 SGDLS, CDR2 YYNGEE. The CDR3 has 12 amino acids. Between the trimmed V and J ends, which lost 0 bases and 9 bases, there was a span of 7 bases. The CDR3 protein is CASSVGQFEQFF. CDR3 nucleotide sequence: TGTGCCAGCAGCGTAGGTCAGTTTGAGCAGTTCTTC.

V and J are TRBV7-3 and TRBJ2-5; D not certain. CDR1 is SGHTA and CDR2 is FQGTGA in the germline V gene. This CDR3 region has 13 residues. V gave up 4 bases and J gave up 2 bases, with 8 bases separating them. CDR3 sequence reads: CASSSFGQETQYF. CDR3 DNA: TGTGCCAGCAGCTCGTTCGGTCAAGAGACCCAGTACTTC.